Below are 10 T cell receptor beta chains sequenced from a single sample in a study of CD8 T cells in Susac syndrome. Random hexamers were used to reverse transcribe roughly 0.45 to 1 ug of RNA. MiXCR, run by TCRdb on the immunoSEQ multiplex PCR reads, gives a single entry per CDR3 protein. This repertoire shows some 120,000 distinct CDR3 sequences, roughly 94% found once; its top ten account for 0.095% to 0.15%. The source material was CD4+ T cells from PBMCs. The origin of the receptors is a human donor with multiple sclerosis.

This chain joins TRBV5-1 and TRBJ2-7, with D tentatively TRBD2 (6 bases). V was cut by 2 bases and J by 3 bases, with 15 bases left in between. The CDR3 is 15 residues long. Germline CDR1 and CDR2: SGHRS and YFSETQ. This chain's CDR3 is CASSFGGDYIYEQYF. CDR3 nucleotides: TGCGCCAGCAGCTTCGGAGGGGATTATATCTACGAGCAGTACTTC.

The chain has TRBV12-3 or TRBV12-4 and TRBJ1-1, with a weak D call TRBD1 (5 bases). V lost 5 bases to trimming and J lost 5 bases, with 15 bases between them. CDR3 size: 14 residues. CDR3 in amino acids: CASSTRAGRTEAFF. The CDR3 DNA reads TGTGCCAGCAGTACGAGAGCAGGGAGAACTGAAGCTTTCTTT.

CDR3 residues: CASSLALAERNEQYF. In DNA form, the CDR3 reads TGTGCCAGCAGCTTAGCGTTAGCAGAGAGGAACGAGCAGTACTTC. The genes are TRBV7-9 and TRBJ2-7; no reliable D call. This CDR3 region has 15 residues. Germline CDR1 and CDR2: SEHNR and FQNEAQ (reference sequence). Trimming removed 0 bases from V and 5 bases from J, with 14 bases in between.

The chain carries TRBV9 and TRBJ1-1; D gene unclear. Germline V gene lookup returns CDR1 SGDLS and CDR2 YYNGEE. Trimming left V 0 bases short and J 1 base short, with 10 bases between. This CDR3 spans 15 amino acids. The CDR3 sequence is CASSVEELPNTEAFF. CDR3 bases: TGTGCCAGCAGCGTAGAGGAGTTACCGAACACTGAAGCTTTCTTT.

DNA of the CDR3: TGTGCCAGCAGTAAGGGGAGGCTCGTCACTGAAGCTTTCTTT. Its translation is CASSKGRLVTEAFF. The chain recombines TRBV6-5 with TRBJ1-1, with D perhaps TRBD1 (5 bases). V lost 5 bases and J 4 bases, leaving 14 bases between the germline ends. The CDR3 is 14 residues long. Per the germline V gene, CDR1 is MNHEY and CDR2 is SVGAGI.

The chain carries TRBV6-5 and TRBJ1-2, with D possibly being TRBD1 (6 bases). Trimming took 6 bases from V and 2 from J, leaving 7 bases between them. This CDR3 is 12 amino acids long. Germline V gives CDR1 MNHEY, CDR2 SVGAGI. The CDR3 DNA is TGTGCCAGCAGAGGACAGAACTATGGCTACACCTTC. Amino acids: CASRGQNYGYTF.

The chain links TRBV4-3 to TRBJ2-1, with D uncertain. Germline CDR1 reads LGHNA; CDR2 reads YSLEER. The CDR3 length is 15 residues. V was cut by 0 bases and J by 9 bases, with 15 bases left in between. The CDR3: CASSQDPATESEQFF. CDR3 bases: TGCGCCAGCAGCCAAGATCCGGCTACGGAAAGTGAGCAGTTCTTC.

The chain links TRBV29-1 to TRBJ2-1; D unclear. Germline values: CDR1 SQVTM, CDR2 ANQGSEA. The CDR3 covers 15 residues. Between the trimmed V and J ends, which lost 7 bases and 0 bases, there was a span of 16 bases. CDR3 protein: CSAGLGRSSYNEQFF. CDR3 DNA sequence: TGCAGCGCCGGGTTGGGAAGGAGCTCCTACAATGAGCAGTTCTTC.

The chain uses TRBV7-2 and TRBJ2-3, with D unresolved. The CDR3 is 13 residues long. In germline, CDR1 is SGHTA, CDR2 FQGNSA. V lost 5 bases to trimming and J lost 4 bases, with 10 bases between them. CDR3 DNA sequence: TGTGCCAGCAGCCCGTGGGCCTCAGATACGCAGTATTTT. Translating gives CASSPWASDTQYF.

V is TRBV5-1 and J is TRBJ2-7; 7 bases agree with TRBD2. Germline values: CDR1 SGHRS, CDR2 YFSETQ. The CDR3 has 14 amino acids. The J segment lost 3 bases and the V segment lost 4 bases, leaving 7 bases of the junction unmatched. CDR3 protein: CASSGPVAGYEQYF. Written as DNA, the CDR3 is TGCGCCAGCAGCGGCCCAGTAGCGGGCTACGAGCAGTACTTC.